This T cell receptor (beta chain) stems from a study of T cells after posttransplantation cyclophosphamide. The CDR3 has 14 residues. The germline V gene encodes CDR1 MNHEY and CDR2 SVGAGI. V was clipped by 7 bases and J by 4 bases, with 13 bases between them. Busulfan-fludarabine conditioning, marrow transplant, and cyclophosphamide on days +3 and +4 were administered. Method: immunoSEQ multiplex PCR; TCRdb's copy keeps in-frame clones and lacks some. The data contain approximately 20,000 clones, around 87% of them singletons. J is TRBJ2-2 and V is TRBV6-5, with D maybe TRBD2 (6 bases). The clonotype comes from a female patient between 35 and 55 years old who received an allogeneic stem cell transplant from a related donor, was CMV-positive, and had no GVHD. The T cells may come from the graft donor. The source material was PBMCs, sampled after allogeneic stem cell transplant with posttransplant cyclophosphamide. The CDR3 bases are TGTGCCAGCAAGGGGACTTTGAGCACCGGGGAGCTGTTTTTT. Amino acid sequence: CASKGTLSTGELFF.